One T cell receptor (beta chain) is described in this entry. Produced via immunoSEQ multiplex PCR; TCRdb's table is partial and in-frame only. The profile covers approximately 220,000 clones, with 80% to 90% appearing a single time and about 1.3% taken by the ten largest. Cohort assignment relied on participant-reported clinical history. Cohort 3 recovered donors had two negative PCRs, clearance, or symptom resolution. These data originate in a study of blood T cell repertoires in COVID-19. Background on the study: PBMCs, B-cell-depleted T cells, or T cells were the source of the cDNA or gDNA that made up the material.

The clonotype originates from a young man who had recovered from COVID-19. Sample: PBMCs or T cells enriched from blood (not recorded which).

The CDR3 here is CASSVRLAGPDTGELFF. The DNA for the CDR3 is TGTGCCAGCTCGGTCCGACTAGCGGGACCCGACACCGGGGAGCTGTTTTTT. This rearrangement joins TRBV18 to TRBJ2-2; 11 nucleotides line up with TRBD2. The ends lost 6 bases at V and 3 bases at J; junction bases unmatched: 9. The CDR3 sequence is 17 residues long. Germline values: CDR1 KGHSH, CDR2 LQKENI. Together with reference TRBV18 and TRBJ2-2, the CDR3 gives the full variable domain: NAGVMQNPRHLVRRRGQEARLRCSPMKGHSHVYWYRQLPEEGLKFMVYLQKENIIDESGMPKERFSAEFPKEGPSILRIQQVVRGDSAAYFCASSVRLAGPDTGELFFGEGSRLTVL.